This T cell receptor beta chain was identified during a study of T cells in Graves' hyperthyroidism and ophthalmopathy. Findings and caveats of the study: Among clonotypes expanded in thyroid above 0.001, most were also found in blood.

Amplification yielded TCR beta CDR3 regions, with RNA transcripts as the source. A set of HTBI primers served as the primers for a first-round RT-PCR of the TCR CDR3. A single record per CDR3 protein comes from TCRdb applying MiXCR to the multiplex PCR reads. The sample holds approximately 490,000 distinct CDR3 sequences, 20% to 25% seen once. This clonotype was counted between two and nine times. The antigen is not known. Exclusions: uncontrolled infection, other autoimmune disease, pregnancy, lactation. Germline V CDR1 and CDR2: SNHLY, FYNNEI. The CDR3 length is 13 residues. Trimming took off 11 bases at V and 1 base at J, with 14 bases between the two ends.

Sequencing was done on a sample of blood. The gene calls are TRBV2 and TRBJ2-5; the D is unclear. The sequence came from a woman in her sixties or seventies with Graves' ophthalmopathy. For the CDR3, the DNA is TGTGCCGGCCAGACCCTCCGCCAAGAGACCCAGTACTTC. This sequence encodes CAGQTLRQETQYF.